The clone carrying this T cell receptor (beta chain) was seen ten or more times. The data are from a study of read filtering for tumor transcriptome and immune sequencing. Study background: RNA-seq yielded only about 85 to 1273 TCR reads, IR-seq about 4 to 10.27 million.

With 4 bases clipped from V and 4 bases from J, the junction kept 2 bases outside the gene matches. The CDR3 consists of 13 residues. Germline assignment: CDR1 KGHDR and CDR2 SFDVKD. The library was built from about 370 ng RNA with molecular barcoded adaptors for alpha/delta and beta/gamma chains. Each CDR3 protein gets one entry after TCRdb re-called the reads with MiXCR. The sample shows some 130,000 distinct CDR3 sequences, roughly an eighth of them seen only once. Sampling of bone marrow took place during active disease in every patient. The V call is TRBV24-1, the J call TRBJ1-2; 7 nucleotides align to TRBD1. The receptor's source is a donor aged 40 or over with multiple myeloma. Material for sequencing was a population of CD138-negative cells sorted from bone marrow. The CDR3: CATSDGDSYGYTF. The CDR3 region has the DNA TGTGCCACCAGTGACGGGGACAGCTATGGCTACACCTTC.